Described below is a single TCR beta chain sequence and its context. Trimming cost V 0 bases and J 2 bases, with 6 bases left between them. The CDR3 is 13 amino acids. Looked up from germline, CDR1 is SGHKS and CDR2 is YYEKEE (reference sequence). This record comes from a study of control samples from healthy donors and cancer patients. Sequenced by immunoSEQ multiplex PCR; TCRdb stores in-frame clones only, minus some. This table holds approximately 220,000 clones, roughly 94% found once. The J gene is TRBJ2-7, the V gene TRBV5-5, with D unclear. The receptor was derived from a man over 45 in good health. The sample comprised blood. The CDR3: CASSLEAAYEQYV. CDR3 DNA: TGTGCCAGCAGCTTGGAGGCCGCCTACGAGCAGTACGTC.